Shown below are 21 T cell receptor beta chains from a single sample sequenced in a study of blood T cells in healthy people across ages. Using a J-beta primer mix together with a sample-barcoded 5' primer, a second PCR was run for roughly 7 to 12 cycles. TCRdb reanalysed the 5' RACE reads using MiXCR and keeps one entry per CDR3 protein. The repertoire has 910,000 or so distinct CDR3 sequences, roughly half of them found once; the top ten carry over 20%. Sequencing was performed on blood. These receptors all come from an older woman in good health.

V usage is TRBV3-1 and J usage is TRBJ1-4; D not resolved. This CDR3 has 14 amino acids. CDR1 LGHDT and CDR2 YNNKEL come from the germline V gene (reference sequence). The V end was cut by 3 bases, the J end by 6 bases, with 11 bases between. The CDR3 reads CASSQLDRDEKLFF. The CDR3 coding sequence is TGTGCCAGCAGCCAGTTGGACCGAGATGAAAAACTGTTTTTT.

The CDR3 reads CASSFYGDNGYTF. The DNA for the CDR3 is TGTGCCAGCAGCTTTTACGGGGATAATGGCTACACCTTC. The chain links TRBV7-9 to TRBJ1-2, with no clear D. The CDR3 spans 13 residues. Germline V gene sequence: CDR1 SEHNR, CDR2 FQNEAQ (reference sequence). V gave up 3 bases and J gave up 6 bases, with 11 bases separating them.

The sample holds a few counts of this clonotype. The chain couples TRBV29-1 to TRBJ2-3; TRBD2 agrees at 11 bases. After removal of 4 bases from V and 0 bases from J, the junction contained 3 bases not matched to a gene. This CDR3 region has 15 residues. The germline gives CDR1 SQVTM, CDR2 ANQGSEA. The CDR3 DNA is TGCAGCGTTGGCGGACTAGCGGGTAGCACAGATACGCAGTATTTT. Protein: CSVGGLAGSTDTQYF.

This clonotype was detected ten times or more. The chain combines TRBV2 with TRBJ2-3; either TRBD1 or TRBD2 may fit D (5 bases each). The CDR3 spans 14 residues. The V end lost 3 bases, the J end lost 4 bases, and 11 bases lay between the germline ends. Looked up from germline, CDR1 is SNHLY and CDR2 is FYNNEI. CDR3 DNA sequence: TGTGCCAGCAGTGATGGGGGAGTCTCAGATACGCAGTATTTT. Its translation is CASSDGGVSDTQYF.

The CDR3 here is CASSAWGQLAGNQETQYF. Here the CDR3 DNA reads TGTGCCAGCAGTGCCTGGGGGCAATTGGCGGGGAACCAAGAGACCCAGTACTTC. J is TRBJ2-5 and V is TRBV6-1; D is tentatively TRBD1 or TRBD2 (6 bases each). Germline V gene data show CDR1 as MNHNS and CDR2 as SASEGT. The CDR3 is 18 amino acids. The V gene lost 4 bases and the J gene lost 0 bases, with 21 bases spanning the gap.

This clonotype occurred once. Mismatch with germline at one junction end may stem from a read error. This rearrangement joins TRBV2 to TRBJ2-7, with D possibly TRBD2 on 6 matching bases. Germline CDR1 reads SNHLY; CDR2 reads FYNNEI. The CDR3 has 15 amino acids. As DNA, the CDR3 is TGTGCCAGCACTGAAGACGAGCGGGTTACCTACGAGCAGTACTTC. This codes for CASTEDERVTYEQYF.

In its sample, this clonotype was seen once. The chain joins TRBV7-9 to TRBJ2-3; 7 positions match TRBD1. The germline V gene encodes CDR1 SEHNR and CDR2 FQNEAQ (reference sequence). Trimming cost V 8 bases and J 6 bases; bases outside gene matches: 5. The CDR3 extends over 12 amino acids. CDR3 in amino acids: CASSKQGDTQYF. The CDR3 DNA reads TGTGCCAGCTCAAAACAGGGGGATACGCAGTATTTT.

This clonotype turned up a few times. The chain couples TRBV6-4 to TRBJ2-3; maybe TRBD2 (5 bases). The CDR3 contains 15 residues. Germline V gene data show CDR1 as MRHNA and CDR2 as SNTAGT. Trimming took 5 bases from V and 1 from J, leaving 13 bases between them. CDR3 DNA: TGTGCCAGCAGTCTCTTTGGAGGCCGCACAGATACGCAGTATTTT. Its protein product is CASSLFGGRTDTQYF.

There are a few counts of this clonotype. This chain links TRBV12-3 or TRBV12-4 with TRBJ2-5, with a possible D match to TRBD1 (6 bases). This CDR3 is 15 amino acids long. The V end lost 6 bases, the J end lost 2 bases, and 16 bases lay between the germline ends. CDR3 coding DNA: TGTGCCAGCAGGGGAACAGGGCTCTCACAAGAGACCCAGTACTTC. Translation: CASRGTGLSQETQYF.

J is TRBJ2-1 and V is TRBV6-5, with D perhaps matching TRBD2 (5 bases). Germline V lookup: CDR1 MNHEY, CDR2 SVGAGI. The CDR3 length is 14 residues. V was shortened by 7 bases and J by 0 bases, with 10 bases between the two germline ends. The DNA for the CDR3 is TGTGCCAGCAAGAGGGAATACTCCTACAATGAGCAGTTCTTC. Its translation is CASKREYSYNEQFF.

This clonotype showed up just a few times. The chain recombines TRBV27 with TRBJ2-5; 8 nucleotides agree with TRBD1. TRBJ2-7 matches the DNA end more closely, so the J call is doubtful. The CDR3 runs to 15 residues. Germline V gives CDR1 MNHEY, CDR2 SMNVEV (reference sequence). The CDR3: CASSSTGTGNYEQYF. The CDR3 nucleotides read TGTGCCAGCAGTTCTACCGGGACAGGCAACTACGAGCAGTACTTC.

This chain connects TRBV10-2 to TRBJ2-1; 7 nucleotides match TRBD1. The ends lost 7 bases at V and 7 bases at J; junction bases unmatched: 7. Germline loops: CDR1 WSHSY, CDR2 SAAADI. The CDR3 has 13 residues. The CDR3 sequence is CASTWLRGNEQFF. The CDR3 DNA is TGCGCCAGCACCTGGCTCAGGGGGAATGAGCAGTTCTTC.

This clonotype came up a few times. The chain recombines TRBV20-1 with TRBJ2-7, with D unclear. V lost 6 bases to trimming and J lost 7 bases, with 13 bases between them. The length of the CDR3 is 11 residues. In germline, CDR1 is DFQATT, CDR2 SNEGSKA (reference sequence). The DNA for the CDR3 is TGCAGTGCCCCTCTGTTCGAAGAGCAGTACTTC. This codes for CSAPLFEEQYF.

The chain employs TRBV5-5 and TRBJ2-3; a weak D match, TRBD2 (6 bases). V gave up 2 bases and J gave up 1 base, with 17 bases separating them. The CDR3 is made up of 17 amino acids. CDR1 and CDR2 (germline): SGHKS, YYEKEE (reference sequence). The CDR3 sequence is CASSFSVGGVGTDTQYF. Written as DNA, the CDR3 is TGTGCCAGCAGCTTCTCGGTTGGCGGGGTGGGCACAGATACGCAGTATTTT. The whole variable domain, filled in from reference TRBV5-5 and TRBJ2-3, reads DAGVTQSPTHLIKTRGQQVTLRCSPISGHKSVSWYQQVLGQGPQFIFQYYEKEERGRGNFPDRFSARQFPNYSSELNVNALLLGDSALYLCASSFSVGGVGTDTQYFGPGTRLTVL.

A few counts support this clonotype. The rearrangement joins TRBV5-1 to TRBJ2-7; D is unresolved. The CDR3 contains 14 residues. Germline-derived CDR1 and CDR2 are SGHRS and YFSETQ. V was clipped by 4 bases and J by 2 bases, with 13 bases between them. The CDR3: CASSPIDLTYEQYF. In DNA form, the CDR3 reads TGCGCCAGCAGCCCAATAGACCTTACCTACGAGCAGTACTTC.

The rearrangement links TRBV28 to TRBJ2-5; D gene ambiguous. Trimming shortened V by 7 bases and J by 0 bases, and 15 bases separated the two germline ends. Germline values: CDR1 MDHEN, CDR2 SYDVKM. The CDR3 runs 15 residues. DNA for the CDR3: TGTGCCAGCAATAAGCCAATGGGCGACCAAGAGACCCAGTACTTC. Translating it yields CASNKPMGDQETQYF.

The chain is built from TRBV11-1 and TRBJ2-7, with D tentatively TRBD1 (6 bases). Trimming pared 0 bases from V and 0 bases from J, leaving 18 bases between. Germline CDR1 reads SGHAT; CDR2 reads FQDESV (reference sequence). There are 18 residues in the CDR3. CDR3 loop: CASSLAFGSGQSSYEQYF. In DNA, the CDR3 is TGTGCCAGCAGCTTAGCATTTGGGTCGGGACAAAGCTCCTACGAGCAGTACTTC.

Only a few counts were recorded for this clonotype. The chain is built from TRBV4-3 and TRBJ1-4, with a possible D match to TRBD1 (5 bases). Trimming pared 3 bases from V and 0 bases from J, leaving 11 bases between. Germline CDR1 LGHNA, CDR2 YSLEER. This CDR3 is 16 amino acids long. CDR3 residues: CASSQDTGPTNEKLFF. CDR3 DNA sequence: TGCGCCAGCAGCCAGGATACAGGCCCAACTAATGAAAAACTGTTTTTT.

The chain links TRBV20-1 to TRBJ2-5; tentatively, D is TRBD1 (6 bases). With the DNA end fitting TRBJ2-7 better, the J assignment may be wrong. This CDR3 contains 14 residues. Germline values: CDR1 DFQATT, CDR2 SNEGSKA (reference sequence). CDR3 loop: CSTLVSRGSHEQYF. CDR3 nucleotide sequence: TGCAGTACCCTAGTCTCCAGGGGATCACACGAGCAGTACTTC.

This sequence joins TRBV18 and TRBJ1-5, with D perhaps TRBD1 (5 bases). The CDR3 is 15 residues long. Germline loops: CDR1 KGHSH, CDR2 LQKENI. V was cut by 2 bases and J by 8 bases, with 16 bases left in between. In DNA, the CDR3 is TGTGCCAGCTCACCAGGGGCAGGCCGAGAAAAGCCCCAGCATTTT. Protein product: CASSPGAGREKPQHF.

This clonotype showed up many times. V gene TRBV20-1 combines with J gene TRBJ2-5, with TRBD2 matching 9 bases. The CDR3 has 17 residues. Trimming at V came to 0 bases and at J to 5 bases, leaving 13 bases not matched to a gene. The V gene's germline CDR1 is DFQATT and CDR2 SNEGSKA (reference sequence). CDR3 region: CSARDLASGNKWETQYF. The CDR3 coding sequence is TGCAGTGCTAGAGATCTGGCTAGCGGGAATAAGTGGGAGACCCAGTACTTC.